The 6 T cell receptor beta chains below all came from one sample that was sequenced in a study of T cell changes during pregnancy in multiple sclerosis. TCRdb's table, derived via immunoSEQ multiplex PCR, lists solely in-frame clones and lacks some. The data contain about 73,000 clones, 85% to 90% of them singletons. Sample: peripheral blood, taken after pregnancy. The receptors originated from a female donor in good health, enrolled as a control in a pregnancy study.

The CDR3 nucleotides read TGCGCCTGGTCAGCGGAGCTACAAGAGACCCAGTACTTC. It yields the protein CAWSAELQETQYF. The chain recombines TRBV5-1 with TRBJ2-5; TRBD2 might be the D (5 bases). V was pared by 10 bases and J by 2 bases, with 15 bases between. The CDR3 runs to 13 residues. Germline V lookup: CDR1 SGHRS, CDR2 YFSETQ.

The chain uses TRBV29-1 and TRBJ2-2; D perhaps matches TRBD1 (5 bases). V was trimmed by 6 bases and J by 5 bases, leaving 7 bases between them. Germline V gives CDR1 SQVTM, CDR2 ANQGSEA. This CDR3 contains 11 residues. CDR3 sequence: CSVRTTGELFF. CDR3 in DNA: TGCAGCGTAAGGACAACCGGGGAGCTGTTTTTT.

The DNA of the CDR3 is TGTGCCAGCAGCTTAGCCTCCGGCGGAAACTATGGCTACACCTTC. As protein: CASSLASGGNYGYTF. The genes are TRBV7-9 and TRBJ1-2, with no clear D. CDR1 and CDR2 (germline): SEHNR, FQNEAQ (reference sequence). This CDR3 comprises 15 residues. Trimming pared 0 bases from V and 2 bases from J, leaving 10 bases between.

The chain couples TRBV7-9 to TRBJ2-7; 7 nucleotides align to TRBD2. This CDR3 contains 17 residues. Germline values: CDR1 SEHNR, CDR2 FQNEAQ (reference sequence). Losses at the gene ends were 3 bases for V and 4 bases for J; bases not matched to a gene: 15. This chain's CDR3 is CASSFGTGGGRWYEQYF. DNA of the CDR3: TGTGCCAGCAGCTTCGGGACGGGGGGAGGCCGTTGGTACGAGCAGTACTTC.

The CDR3 DNA is TGTGCCAGCAGTTCTCGGTGGAGACAGGGGTACAATGAGCAGTTCTTC. Translating it yields CASSSRWRQGYNEQFF. This chain links TRBV6-5 with TRBJ2-1, with 8 nucleotides matching TRBD1. The germline gives CDR1 MNHEY, CDR2 SVGAGI. V shed 4 bases, J shed 4 bases, and the junction held 9 bases outside the gene matches. This CDR3 has 16 amino acids.

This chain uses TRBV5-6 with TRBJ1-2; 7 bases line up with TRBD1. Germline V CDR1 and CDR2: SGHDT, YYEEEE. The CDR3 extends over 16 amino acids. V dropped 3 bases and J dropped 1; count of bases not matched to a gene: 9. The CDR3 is CASSSALDRFNYGYTF. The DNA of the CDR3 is TGTGCCAGCAGCTCGGCATTGGACAGGTTTAACTATGGCTACACCTTC.